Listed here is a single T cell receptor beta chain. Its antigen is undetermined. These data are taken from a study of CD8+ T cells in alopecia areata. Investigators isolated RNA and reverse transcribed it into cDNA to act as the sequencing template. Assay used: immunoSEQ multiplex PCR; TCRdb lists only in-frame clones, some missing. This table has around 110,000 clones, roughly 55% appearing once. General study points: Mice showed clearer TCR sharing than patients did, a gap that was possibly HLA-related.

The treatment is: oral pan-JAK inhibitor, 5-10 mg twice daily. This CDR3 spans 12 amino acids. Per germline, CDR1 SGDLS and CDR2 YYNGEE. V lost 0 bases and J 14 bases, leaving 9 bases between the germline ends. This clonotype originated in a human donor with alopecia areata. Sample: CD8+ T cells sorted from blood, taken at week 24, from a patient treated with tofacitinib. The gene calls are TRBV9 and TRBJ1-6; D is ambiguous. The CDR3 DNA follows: TGTGCCAGCAGCGTAGTGAAAAAGGCCCTCCACTTT. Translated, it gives CASSVVKKALHF.